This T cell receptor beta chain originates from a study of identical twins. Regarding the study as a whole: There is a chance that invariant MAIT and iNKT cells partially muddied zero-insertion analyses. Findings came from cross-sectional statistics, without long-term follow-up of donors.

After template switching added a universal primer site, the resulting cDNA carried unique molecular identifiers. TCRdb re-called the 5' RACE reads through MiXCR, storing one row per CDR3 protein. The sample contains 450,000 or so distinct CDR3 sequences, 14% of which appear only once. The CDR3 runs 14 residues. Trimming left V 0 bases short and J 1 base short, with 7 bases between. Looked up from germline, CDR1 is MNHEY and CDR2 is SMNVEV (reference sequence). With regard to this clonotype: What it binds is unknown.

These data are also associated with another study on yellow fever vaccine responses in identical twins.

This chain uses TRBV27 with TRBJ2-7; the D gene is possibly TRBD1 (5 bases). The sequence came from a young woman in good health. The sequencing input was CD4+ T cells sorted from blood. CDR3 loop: CASSLSKGSYEQYF. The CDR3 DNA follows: TGTGCCAGCAGTTTATCGAAGGGGTCCTACGAGCAGTACTTC.